A selection of T cell receptor beta chains follows, all from one sample in a study of blood T cell repertoires in COVID-19. Profiled with immunoSEQ multiplex PCR; TCRdb holds only in-frame clones, not every one. The table records approximately 470,000 clones, approximately 86% of them present only once. Sequencing used PBMCs or T cells enriched from blood (not recorded which). Receptor source: a woman aged 18-29 years who had recovered from COVID-19. Both conserved end residues are part of each CDR3. A D gene is named only where the DNA matches it firmly. Size values are once, few and many counts, or a class for expanded clones, and some rows have none.

NA	TRBV6-5	13	TRBJ1-5	NA	TGTGCCAGCAGTCAATTTTGGACTTCGCCCCAGCATTTT	CASSQFWTSPQHF
NA	TRBV11-3	15	TRBJ2-3	TRBD2	TGTGCCAGCAGCTCCGGGGGGGTGGGCACAGATACGCAGTATTTT	CASSSGGVGTDTQYF
NA	TRBV2	15	TRBJ2-3	TRBD2	TGTGCCAGCACCCTAGGGAGCGGGAATAGAAATACGCAGTATTTT	CASTLGSGNRNTQYF
few	TRBV7-2	14	TRBJ1-1	TRBD1	TGTGCCAGCAGCAGGGACAGGGGATCGACTGAAGCTTTCTTT	CASSRDRGSTEAFF
NA	TRBV2	14	TRBJ1-2	NA	TGTGCCAGCAGTGAAATTACGGCTACGAGGGGCTACACCTTC	CASSEITATRGYTF
few	TRBV6-5	11	TRBJ2-5	NA	TGTGCCAGCACTCAGAGGGAGACCCAGTACTTC	CASTQRETQYF
NA	TRBV27	15	TRBJ2-3	TRBD1	TGTGCCAGCAGTTTCGACAGGGTACGGACAGATACGCAGTATTTT	CASSFDRVRTDTQYF
NA	TRBV5-1	14	TRBJ2-7	TRBD1	TGCGCCAGCACGAGGACAGGGGGCATCTACGAGCAGTACTTC	CASTRTGGIYEQYF
NA	TRBV3-1/TRBV3-2	16	TRBJ2-3	TRBD2	TGTGCCAGCAGCCGCCGGACTAGCGGGGTAGGAGATACGCAGTATTTT	CASSRRTSGVGDTQYF
NA	TRBV5-1	15	TRBJ1-5	TRBD1	TGCGCCAGCAGCTCCCACAGGGGGCGAGATCAGCCCCAGCATTTT	CASSSHRGRDQPQHF
NA	TRBV18	15	TRBJ1-4	NA	TGTGCCAGCTCACCCCTGACACGGGGTAAGGAAAAACTGTTTTTT	CASSPLTRGKEKLFF
NA	TRBV11-2	16	TRBJ2-7	TRBD1	TGTGCCAGCAGCCCAGCCCGTCCGACAGGGACCTACGAGCAGTACTTC	CASSPARPTGTYEQYF
NA	TRBV5-8	15	TRBJ2-7	TRBD2	TGTGCCAGCAGCCCACGACTAGCGGGGGTCTACGAGCAGTACTTC	CASSPRLAGVYEQYF
many	TRBV6-5	15	TRBJ1-2	NA	TGTGCCAGCTGCCCATACATCGCGGGTAACTATGGCTACACCTTC	CASCPYIAGNYGYTF
once	TRBV7-9	19	TRBJ2-7	TRBD2	TGTGCCAGCAGCTCTACTCCTCTAGCGGGGGGACCTAATCTCTACGAGCAGTACTTC	CASSSTPLAGGPNLYEQYF
NA	TRBV19	14	TRBJ1-1	TRBD1	TGTGCCAGTAGTTCGAGGACAGGGGGATTTGAAGCTTTCTTT	CASSSRTGGFEAFF
NA	TRBV3-1/TRBV3-2	15	TRBJ2-6	NA	TGTGCCAGCAGCCAAGCCGCGACTGGGGCCAACGTCCTGACTTTC	CASSQAATGANVLTF
NA	TRBV10-2	13	TRBJ1-2	TRBD1	TGCGCCAGCAGTCCAGGGGGCGCGGATGGCTACACCTTC	CASSPGGADGYTF
NA	TRBV6-1	15	TRBJ1-2	NA	TGTGCCAGCAGTGAAGTGTACAGGGTTAACTATGGCTACACCTTC	CASSEVYRVNYGYTF
NA	TRBV2	15	TRBJ1-4	TRBD1	TGTGCCAGTAAAATCGAGGGGGCTACTAATGAAAAACTGTTTTTT	CASKIEGATNEKLFF
NA	TRBV6-5	14	TRBJ2-7	NA	TGTGCCAGCAGTGACTCCGTAGGGGCGAGCGAGCAGTACTTC	CASSDSVGASEQYF
once	TRBV15	16	TRBJ2-1	NA	TGTGCCACCAGCAGAGTTAACACCGGGAACTACAATGAGCAGTTCTTC	CATSRVNTGNYNEQFF
NA	TRBV14	16	TRBJ1-2	NA	TGTGCCAGCAGCCAAGATGAGGGGGTACGGGGCTATGGCTACACCTTC	CASSQDEGVRGYGYTF
once	TRBV18	15	TRBJ1-2	TRBD1	TGTGCCAGCTCACCGACAGGGAACACTAACTATGGCTACACCTTC	CASSPTGNTNYGYTF
NA	TRBV11-2	16	TRBJ2-7	NA	TGTGCCAGCAGCTTAGGTGGGGCAGGGGTCCCCTACGAGCAGTACTTC	CASSLGGAGVPYEQYF
NA	TRBV20-1	14	TRBJ2-1	NA	TGCAGTGCTAGTGTCCAGGGGGGCTACAATGAGCAGTTCTTC	CSASVQGGYNEQFF
NA	TRBV30	15	TRBJ1-2	NA	TGTGCCTGGGGGTTCCCAGGGGCCCAGGGCTATGGCTACACCTTC	CAWGFPGAQGYGYTF
few	TRBV27	16	TRBJ1-1	TRBD1	TGTGCCAGCAGTTTAAACAGGGGCGAAATAAAGTCCGAAGCTTTCTTT	CASSLNRGEIKSEAFF
NA	TRBV2	15	TRBJ2-5	NA	TGTGCCAGCAGGGACCCCTTACTAGTGGGGGAGACCCAGTACTTC	CASRDPLLVGETQYF
NA	TRBV13	12	TRBJ1-2	NA	TGTGCCAGCAGCCTACAGGGATATGGCTACACCTTC	CASSLQGYGYTF
NA	TRBV3-1/TRBV3-2	16	TRBJ2-3	TRBD2	TGTGCCAGCAGCCAAGGGGCGGGGGACCCCACAGATACGCAGTATTTT	CASSQGAGDPTDTQYF
NA	TRBV24-1	16	TRBJ2-7	NA	TGTGCCACCAGTGATTTCGGTGGGGCTGGGGCAGGGGAGCAGTACTTC	CATSDFGGAGAGEQYF
NA	TRBV5-1	15	TRBJ2-7	TRBD2	TGCGCCAGCAGCCCTCTCGGGAGGAACTCCTACGAGCAGTACTTC	CASSPLGRNSYEQYF
NA	TRBV29-1	16	TRBJ2-1	NA	TGCAGCGTGCCTCCGATCTATTCCCTCTCCTACAATGAGCAGTTCTTC	CSVPPIYSLSYNEQFF
NA	TRBV5-1	17	TRBJ1-4	TRBD1	TGCGCCAGCAGCACGGAGGGGGCGCTGGGAACTAATGAAAAACTGTTTTTT	CASSTEGALGTNEKLFF
NA	TRBV4-1	15	TRBJ1-3	NA	TGCGCCAGCAGCCAAGTGGCCTTCTCTGGAAACACCATATATTTT	CASSQVAFSGNTIYF
NA	TRBV2	15	TRBJ2-3	TRBD2	TGTGCCAGCCTACTAGCGGGGGGTCTCACAGATACGCAGTATTTT	CASLLAGGLTDTQYF
NA	TRBV5-1	14	TRBJ1-4	TRBD1	TGCGCCAGCAGCTCTCGACAGGGGGCTGAAAAACTGTTTTTT	CASSSRQGAEKLFF
NA	TRBV7-9	15	TRBJ2-2	TRBD1	TGTGCCAGCAGCCCAGGGACAGTCAACACCGGGGAGCTGTTTTTT	CASSPGTVNTGELFF
NA	TRBV2	12	TRBJ2-5	NA	TGTGCCAGCACCGGGGGTCCGGAGACCCAGTACTTC	CASTGGPETQYF
NA	TRBV9	14	TRBJ1-4	NA	TGTGCCAGCAGCTCCGGGGCGGGAGGTGAAAAACTGTTTTTT	CASSSGAGGEKLFF
NA	TRBV2	16	TRBJ2-5	TRBD2	TGTGCCAGCAGGGACCACCGAAGCGGGGGTATGGAGACCCAGTACTTC	CASRDHRSGGMETQYF
NA	TRBV18	18	TRBJ2-5	TRBD1	TGTGCCAGCTCACCACAGATCTCCGGGACAGGGAGCCAAGAGACCCAGTACTTC	CASSPQISGTGSQETQYF
NA	TRBV19	16	TRBJ1-6	TRBD1	TGTGCCAGTAGTGGTCCAGGGGGCCCAGGCAATTCACCCCTCCACTTT	CASSGPGGPGNSPLHF
NA	TRBV11-3	16	TRBJ2-3	TRBD1	TGTGCCAGCAGCTTAGGAGGGGGCCTTAGCACAGATACGCAGTATTTT	CASSLGGGLSTDTQYF
once	TRBV28	14	TRBJ1-2	NA	TGTGCCAGCAGTTTGGGGGGGGCTAACTATGGCTACACCTTC	CASSLGGANYGYTF
NA	TRBV7-8	15	TRBJ2-7	NA	TGTGCCAGCAGCGAAATACAGGGTCCCTCCTACGAGCAGTACTTC	CASSEIQGPSYEQYF
NA	TRBV28	12	TRBJ2-5	TRBD2	TGTGCCAGCACTGGGGGGGAGGAGACCCAGTACTTC	CASTGGEETQYF
NA	TRBV30	13	TRBJ1-1	NA	TGTGCCTGGAATGCAGGCATGAACACTGAAGCTTTCTTT	CAWNAGMNTEAFF
once	TRBV2	15	TRBJ1-2	NA	TGTGCCAGCAGAGAGACACCCGACAGTACTTATGGCTACACCTTC	CASRETPDSTYGYTF
NA	TRBV5-6	15	TRBJ2-2	TRBD2	TGTGCCAGCAGCTGGGGGACTACCAACACCGGGGAGCTGTTTTTT	CASSWGTTNTGELFF
NA	TRBV6-6	18	TRBJ2-3	TRBD2	TGTGCCAGCAGTCTGACTAGCGGGGGCCTACCCAGCACAGATACGCAGTATTTT	CASSLTSGGLPSTDTQYF
NA	TRBV7-6	14	TRBJ2-1	NA	TGTGCCAGCAGCTTAGTGGAGGGCTCAACTGAGCAGTTCTTC	CASSLVEGSTEQFF
NA	TRBV5-4	15	TRBJ2-5	TRBD1	TGTGCCAGCAGCTGGACAGGGAAGATTAACAAGACCCAGTACTTC	CASSWTGKINKTQYF
once	TRBV4-1	16	TRBJ2-1	TRBD1	TGCGCCAGCAGCCAAGAAAGGACAGGGGGTGACAATGAGCAGTTCTTC	CASSQERTGGDNEQFF
NA	TRBV6-1	17	TRBJ1-2	NA	TGTGCCAGCAGTGATACCCGGACAGACTACCTCCTCTATGGCTACACCTTC	CASSDTRTDYLLYGYTF
NA	TRBV15	16	TRBJ2-3	NA	TGTGCCACCAGCAGAGATCGAGGCGAGAGCACAGATACGCAGTATTTT	CATSRDRGESTDTQYF
NA	TRBV21-1	22	TRBJ1-2	NA	TGTGCCAGCAGCCCGAGTGAGGGATGGGGGCCCCGGGACTATCCGAAAGGCGATGGCTACACCTTC	CASSPSEGWGPRDYPKGDGYTF
NA	TRBV28	20	TRBJ2-3	TRBD2	TGTGCCAGCAGGTCGCCCTCTTGGACTAGCGGGGGGGCCTGGGGAGATACGCAGTATTTT	CASRSPSWTSGGAWGDTQYF